Listed here are 17 T cell receptor beta chains from one sample, sequenced in a study of radiation and T cells in renal cell carcinoma. Assay: immunoSEQ multiplex PCR; the TCRdb copy retains only in-frame clones and omits some. The table records 100,000 to 150,000 clones, over 75% of them present only once. Stated time point: blood 2 weeks post-SBRT. The sample's treatment: 15 Gy SBRT to primary tumor, nephrectomy 4 weeks later. The starting material was blood, obtained from a patient whose treatment included radiotherapy and nephrectomy. The receptors come from a man aged 45-65 years with renal cell carcinoma.

This sequence joins TRBV28 and TRBJ1-2; 7 bases agree with TRBD1. The CDR3 has 13 amino acids. Trimming at V came to 3 bases and at J to 8 bases, leaving 6 bases not matched to a gene. The germline V gene encodes CDR1 MDHEN and CDR2 SYDVKM. Here the CDR3 DNA reads TGTGCCAGCAGTTTGGAGGGGGCTAGAGGCTACACCTTC. Translation: CASSLEGARGYTF.

The rearrangement links TRBV4-1 to TRBJ2-3, with 7 bases identical to TRBD1. CDR3 length: 15 residues. Germline V gives CDR1 MGHRA, CDR2 YSYEKL. V gave up 3 bases and J gave up 2 bases; unmatched junction bases: 5. CDR3 residues: CASSHTGANTDTQYF. CDR3 DNA sequence: TGCGCCAGCAGCCATACAGGGGCAAACACAGATACGCAGTATTTT.

The chain uses TRBV9 and TRBJ2-1; weak D call: TRBD1 (5 bases). CDR1 is SGDLS, CDR2 YYNGEE, per germline. This CDR3 spans 12 amino acids. Trimming shortened V by 0 bases and J by 7 bases, and 5 bases separated the two germline ends. CDR3 residues: CASSVAGNEQFF. The DNA of the CDR3 is TGTGCCAGCAGCGTAGCAGGGAATGAGCAGTTCTTC.

CDR3 sequence (DNA): TGTGCCAGCAGCGTAGGGGGGGACACTTCTGGAAACACCATATATTTT. This translates into CASSVGGDTSGNTIYF. V gene TRBV9 combines with J gene TRBJ1-3; possible D gene TRBD1, 6 bases. V dropped 0 bases and J dropped 1 base, with 11 bases sitting between them. Germline V lookup: CDR1 SGDLS, CDR2 YYNGEE. This CDR3 region has 16 residues. Supplemented by reference TRBV9 and TRBJ1-3, the full variable domain reads DSGVTQTPKHLITATGQRVTLRCSPRSGDLSVYWYQQSLDQGLQFLIQYYNGEERAKGNILERFSAQQFPDLHSELNLSSLELGDSALYFCASSVGGDTSGNTIYFGEGSWLTVV.

This clone has a single count. This chain connects TRBV15 to TRBJ1-2, with D hard to call. Deletions cut 1 base from V and 0 bases from J, with 6 bases between. The CDR3 is 14 residues long. Germline values: CDR1 LNHNV, CDR2 YYDKDF (reference sequence). The CDR3 bases are TGTGCCACCAGCAGAGTCATCGCTAACTATGGCTACACCTTC. It codes for CATSRVIANYGYTF.

This clone has more than one count but fewer than ten. The J gene is TRBJ2-7, the V gene TRBV19; D remains unclear. From germline, CDR1 is LNHDA and CDR2 SQIVND (reference sequence). The CDR3 contains 12 residues. Trimming removed 3 bases at V and 6 bases at J, with 9 bases between. CDR3 sequence reads: CASSISAGEQYF. CDR3 sequence (DNA): TGTGCCAGTAGTATCTCAGCTGGCGAGCAGTACTTC.

This chain's CDR3 is CAWGHLLNTIYF. The CDR3 nucleotides are TGTGCCTGGGGACACTTGTTAAACACCATATATTTT. This rearrangement joins TRBV30 to TRBJ1-3, with a possible D match to TRBD1 (5 bases). V lost 5 bases and J 6 bases, leaving 11 bases between the germline ends. This CDR3 has 12 residues. CDR1 and CDR2 (germline): GTSNPN, SVGIG (reference sequence).

The chain uses TRBV6-5 and TRBJ2-4; 9 bases map to TRBD1. Germline V gene data show CDR1 as MNHEY and CDR2 as SVGAGI. CDR3 length: 15 amino acids. Trimming cost V 6 bases and J 0 bases; bases outside gene matches: 3. CDR3: CASRPQGAAKNIQYF. The DNA of the CDR3 is TGTGCCAGCAGACCACAGGGGGCAGCCAAAAACATTCAGTACTTC.

The gene calls are TRBV27 and TRBJ2-7, with 7 bases fitting TRBD1. The CDR3 is 16 residues long. The ends lost 4 bases at V and 6 bases at J; junction bases unmatched: 15. Germline V CDR1 and CDR2: MNHEY, SMNVEV (reference sequence). The CDR3 coding sequence is TGTGCCAGCAGTTCCCCGAGGGGGCGCTTACGGTTCGAGCAGTACTTC. Protein: CASSSPRGRLRFEQYF.

CDR3 sequence reads: CATSRARGTGFTEAFF. The CDR3 DNA is TGTGCCACCAGCAGAGCTCGCGGGACAGGGTTCACTGAAGCTTTCTTT. The rearrangement uses TRBV15 and TRBJ1-1; 9 positions agree with TRBD1. The ends lost 1 base at V and 4 bases at J; junction bases unmatched: 7. CDR3 length: 16 residues. Germline lookup yields CDR1 LNHNV and CDR2 YYDKDF (reference sequence).

The genes are TRBV6-1 and TRBJ2-3; D ambiguous. V was cut by 6 bases and J by 4 bases, with 14 bases left in between. Germline CDR1 reads MNHNS; CDR2 reads SASEGT. The CDR3 consists of 14 residues. The CDR3 here is CASSPDTPADTQYF. CDR3 bases: TGTGCCAGCAGCCCTGATACCCCCGCAGATACGCAGTATTTT.

The chain joins TRBV6-5 to TRBJ2-5; D possibly matches TRBD1 or TRBD2 (5 bases each). Trimming pared 3 bases from V and 2 bases from J, leaving 16 bases between. Germline V lookup: CDR1 MNHEY, CDR2 SVGAGI. The CDR3 sequence is 16 residues long. CDR3 in DNA: TGTGCCAGCAGTTATGTGGGGGTGGGAAGGCAAGAGACCCAGTACTTC. It translates to CASSYVGVGRQETQYF.

The rearrangement uses TRBV30 and TRBJ2-5; TRBD2 matches 8 bases. V was pared by 5 bases and J by 4 bases, with 15 bases of the junction left unmatched. The germline V gene encodes CDR1 GTSNPN and CDR2 SVGIG (reference sequence). The CDR3 covers 16 residues. CDR3: CAWGLGLAGSRETQYF. CDR3 DNA sequence: TGTGCCTGGGGGTTGGGCTTAGCGGGAAGCAGAGAGACCCAGTACTTC.

This clone was observed a handful of times. CDR3 loop: CASSRVSGAIGELFF. Written as DNA, the CDR3 is TGTGCCAGTAGTCGCGTGTCGGGGGCGATCGGGGAGCTGTTTTTT. This rearrangement joins TRBV19 to TRBJ2-2; D assignment may be TRBD1 or TRBD2 (6 bases each). CDR1 and CDR2 (germline): LNHDA, SQIVND (reference sequence). Trimming cost V 5 bases and J 7 bases, with 17 bases left between them. This CDR3 has 15 amino acids. The full variable domain, in which reference TRBV19 and TRBJ2-2 provide the parts outside the CDR3, is DGGITQSPKYLFRKEGQNVTLSCEQNLNHDAMYWYRQDPGQGLRLIYYSQIVNDFQKGDIAEGYSVSREKKESFPLTVTSAQKNPTAFYLCASSRVSGAIGELFFGEGSRLTVL.

The DNA for the CDR3 is TGTGCCAGCAGTCTCCAGACAGGGTCCGGCTACACCTTC. Translation: CASSLQTGSGYTF. The chain is built from TRBV27 and TRBJ1-2, with TRBD1 identical over 7 bases. The CDR3 loop spans 13 amino acids. Germline V gene sequence: CDR1 MNHEY, CDR2 SMNVEV (reference sequence). With 5 bases clipped from V and 8 bases from J, the junction kept 8 bases outside the gene matches.

This clone occurred a few times. V gene TRBV5-1 combines with J gene TRBJ2-3; maybe TRBD2 (6 bases). Per germline, CDR1 SGHRS and CDR2 YFSETQ. Trimming removed 1 base at V and 5 bases at J, with 14 bases between. The CDR3 loop spans 15 amino acids. Here the CDR3 reads CASSLNAGSGDTQYF. The CDR3 DNA is TGCGCCAGCAGCTTGAATGCGGGATCGGGAGATACGCAGTATTTT.

The chain uses TRBV7-2 and TRBJ1-2; tentative D call: TRBD1 (6 bases). V lost 4 bases and J 7 bases, leaving 13 bases between the germline ends. The CDR3 runs 13 residues. Germline lookup yields CDR1 SGHTA and CDR2 FQGNSA. In DNA, the CDR3 is TGTGCCAGCAGCTCGGGCCAGGGGACTGGCTACACCTTC. Protein: CASSSGQGTGYTF.